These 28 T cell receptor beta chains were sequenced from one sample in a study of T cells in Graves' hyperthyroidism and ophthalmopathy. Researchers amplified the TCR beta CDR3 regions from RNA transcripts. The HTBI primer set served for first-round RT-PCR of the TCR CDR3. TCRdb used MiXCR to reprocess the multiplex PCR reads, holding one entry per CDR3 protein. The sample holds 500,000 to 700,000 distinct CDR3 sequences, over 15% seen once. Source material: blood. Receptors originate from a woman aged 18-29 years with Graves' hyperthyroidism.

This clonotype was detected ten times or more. The CDR3: CASSLRRVQTEAFF. In nucleotides, the CDR3 is TGTGCCAGCAGCTTAAGAAGGGTTCAGACTGAAGCTTTCTTT. The chain uses TRBV11-2 and TRBJ1-1; D call uncertain. The CDR3 totals 14 residues. Germline V gives CDR1 SGHAT, CDR2 FQNNGV. The V and J ends lost 2 bases and 5 bases respectively, with 12 bases between them.

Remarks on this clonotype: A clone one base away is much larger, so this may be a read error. DNA for the CDR3: TGTGCCAGCAGCCATGGACAGGGTGATGGCTACACCTTC. The encoded protein is CASSHGQGDGYTF. V gene TRBV7-9 combines with J gene TRBJ1-2; 8 nucleotides agree with TRBD1. CDR3 length: 13 residues. After removal of 5 bases from V and 6 bases from J, the junction contained 5 bases not matched to a gene. Per germline, CDR1 SEHNR and CDR2 FQNEAQ (reference sequence).

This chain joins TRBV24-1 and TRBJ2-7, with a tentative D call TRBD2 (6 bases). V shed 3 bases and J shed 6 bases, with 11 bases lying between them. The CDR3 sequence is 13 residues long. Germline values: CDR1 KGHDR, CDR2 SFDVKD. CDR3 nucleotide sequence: TGTGCCACCAGTGATACTCGGAGGGTCGAGCAGTACTTC. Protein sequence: CATSDTRRVEQYF.

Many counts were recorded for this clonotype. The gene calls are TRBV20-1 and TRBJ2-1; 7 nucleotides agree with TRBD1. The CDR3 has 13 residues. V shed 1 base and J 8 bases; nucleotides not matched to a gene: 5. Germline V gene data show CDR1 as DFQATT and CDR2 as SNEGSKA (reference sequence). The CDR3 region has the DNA TGCAGTGCTAGAGCCGACAGGGATCATGAGCAGTTCTTC. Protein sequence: CSARADRDHEQFF.

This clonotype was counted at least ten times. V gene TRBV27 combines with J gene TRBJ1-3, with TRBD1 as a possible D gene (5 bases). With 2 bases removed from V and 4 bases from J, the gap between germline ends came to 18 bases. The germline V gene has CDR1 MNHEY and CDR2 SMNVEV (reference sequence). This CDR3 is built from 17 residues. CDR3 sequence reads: CASSLRGREGIGNTIYF. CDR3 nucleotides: TGTGCCAGCAGTTTAAGGGGCAGGGAGGGCATCGGAAACACCATATATTTT.

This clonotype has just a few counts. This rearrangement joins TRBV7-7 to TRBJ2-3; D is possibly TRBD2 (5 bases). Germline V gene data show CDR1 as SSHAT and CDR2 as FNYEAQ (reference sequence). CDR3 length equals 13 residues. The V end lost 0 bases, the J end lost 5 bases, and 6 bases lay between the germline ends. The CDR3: CASSLAGEDTQYF. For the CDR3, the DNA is TGTGCCAGCAGCTTAGCGGGAGAAGATACGCAGTATTTT. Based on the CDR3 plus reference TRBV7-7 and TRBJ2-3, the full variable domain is GAGVSQSPRYKVTKRGQDVTLRCDPISSHATLYWYQQALGQGPEFLTYFNYEAQPDKSGLPSDRFSAERPEGSISTLTIQRTEQRDSAMYRCASSLAGEDTQYFGPGTRLTVL.

The CDR3 is CASRRNQNTGELFF. CDR3 nucleotide sequence: TGTGCCAGCAGAAGGAATCAGAACACCGGGGAGCTGTTTTTT. This chain connects TRBV25-1 to TRBJ2-2; no reliable D call. With 6 bases removed from V and 1 base from J, the gap between germline ends came to 9 bases. From germline, CDR1 is MGHDK and CDR2 SYGVNS. This CDR3 has 14 residues.

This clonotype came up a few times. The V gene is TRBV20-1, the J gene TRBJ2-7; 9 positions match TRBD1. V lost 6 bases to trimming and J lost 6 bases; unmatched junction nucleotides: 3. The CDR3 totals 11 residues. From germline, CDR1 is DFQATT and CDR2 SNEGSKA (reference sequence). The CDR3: CSAWTGVEQYF. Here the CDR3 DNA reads TGCAGTGCCTGGACAGGGGTCGAGCAGTACTTC.

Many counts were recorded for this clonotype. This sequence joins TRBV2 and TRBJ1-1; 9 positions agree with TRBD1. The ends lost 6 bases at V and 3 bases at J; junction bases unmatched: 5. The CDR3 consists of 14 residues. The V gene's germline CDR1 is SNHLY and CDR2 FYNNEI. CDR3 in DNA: TGTGCCAGCAGACTAAGACAGGGGGACACTGAAGCTTTCTTT. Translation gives CASRLRQGDTEAFF.

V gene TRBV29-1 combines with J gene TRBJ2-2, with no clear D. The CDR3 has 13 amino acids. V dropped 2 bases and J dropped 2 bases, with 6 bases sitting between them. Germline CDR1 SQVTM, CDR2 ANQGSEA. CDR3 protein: CSVEQTNTGELFF. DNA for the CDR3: TGCAGCGTTGAACAGACAAACACCGGGGAGCTGTTTTTT.

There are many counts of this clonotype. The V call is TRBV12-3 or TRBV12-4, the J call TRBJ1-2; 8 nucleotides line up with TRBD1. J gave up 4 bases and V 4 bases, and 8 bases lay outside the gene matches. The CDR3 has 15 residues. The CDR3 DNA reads TGTGCCAGCAGTTCCGCAGGGGGCTCGGGCTATGGCTACACCTTC. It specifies CASSSAGGSGYGYTF.

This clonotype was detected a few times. This CDR3 is CASSQDVTRNEQYF. In DNA, the CDR3 is TGTGCCAGCAGCCAAGATGTGACTAGGAACGAGCAGTACTTC. The rearrangement uses TRBV3-1 and TRBJ2-7, with D perhaps matching TRBD2 (6 bases). V lost 0 bases and J lost 5, with 11 bases in between. The CDR3 loop spans 14 amino acids. CDR1 LGHDT and CDR2 YNNKEL come from the germline V gene (reference sequence).

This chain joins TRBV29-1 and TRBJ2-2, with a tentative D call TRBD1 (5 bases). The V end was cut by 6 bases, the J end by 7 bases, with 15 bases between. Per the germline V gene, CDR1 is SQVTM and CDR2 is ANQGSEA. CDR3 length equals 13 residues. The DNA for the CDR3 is TGCAGCGTGGTCAGGCAGGGTGGCGGGGAGCTGTTTTTT. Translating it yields CSVVRQGGGELFF.

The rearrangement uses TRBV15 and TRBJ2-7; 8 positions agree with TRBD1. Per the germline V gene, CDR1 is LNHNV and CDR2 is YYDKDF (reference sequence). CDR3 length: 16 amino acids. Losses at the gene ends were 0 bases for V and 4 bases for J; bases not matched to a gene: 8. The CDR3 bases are TGTGCCACCAGCAGAGATCCCGCCGACAGGGGATACGAGCAGTACTTC. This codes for CATSRDPADRGYEQYF.

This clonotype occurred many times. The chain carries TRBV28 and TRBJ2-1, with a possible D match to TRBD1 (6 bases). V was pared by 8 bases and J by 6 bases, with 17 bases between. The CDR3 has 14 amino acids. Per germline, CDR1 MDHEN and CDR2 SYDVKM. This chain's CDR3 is CASFGVGTLNEQFF. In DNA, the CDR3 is TGTGCCAGCTTCGGGGTCGGGACACTCAATGAGCAGTTCTTC.

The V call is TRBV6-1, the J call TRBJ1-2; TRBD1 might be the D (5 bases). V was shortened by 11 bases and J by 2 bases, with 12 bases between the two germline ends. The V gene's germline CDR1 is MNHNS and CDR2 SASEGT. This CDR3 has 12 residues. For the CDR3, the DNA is TGTGCCGGGTGGGGACTGAACTATGGCTACACCTTC. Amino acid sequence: CAGWGLNYGYTF.

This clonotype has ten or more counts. The CDR3: CASSFRSEQFF. CDR3 DNA: TGTGCCAGCAGCTTTAGAAGCGAGCAGTTCTTC. The J gene is TRBJ2-1, the V gene TRBV11-2; D gene uncertain. Trimming shortened V by 3 bases and J by 10 bases, and 7 bases separated the two germline ends. The CDR3 covers 11 residues. Germline V CDR1 and CDR2: SGHAT, FQNNGV.

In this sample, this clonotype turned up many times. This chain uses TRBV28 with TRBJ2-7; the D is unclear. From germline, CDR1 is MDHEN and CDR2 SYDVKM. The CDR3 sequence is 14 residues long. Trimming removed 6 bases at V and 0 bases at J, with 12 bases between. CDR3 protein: CASRVTLSSYEQYF. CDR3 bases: TGTGCCAGCAGAGTTACCCTAAGCTCCTACGAGCAGTACTTC.

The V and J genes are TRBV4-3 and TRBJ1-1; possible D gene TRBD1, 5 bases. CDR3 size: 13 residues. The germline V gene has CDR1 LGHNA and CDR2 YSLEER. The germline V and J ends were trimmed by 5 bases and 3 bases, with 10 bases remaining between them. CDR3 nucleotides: TGCGCCAGCAGCTGGGGACTTCACACTGAAGCTTTCTTT. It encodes CASSWGLHTEAFF.

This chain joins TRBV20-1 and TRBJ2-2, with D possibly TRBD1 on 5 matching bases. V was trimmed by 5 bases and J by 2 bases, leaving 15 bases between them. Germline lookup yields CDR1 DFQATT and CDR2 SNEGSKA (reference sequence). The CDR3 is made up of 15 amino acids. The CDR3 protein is CSAPDMGPNTGELFF. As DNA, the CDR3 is TGCAGTGCTCCGGACATGGGCCCAAACACCGGGGAGCTGTTTTTT.

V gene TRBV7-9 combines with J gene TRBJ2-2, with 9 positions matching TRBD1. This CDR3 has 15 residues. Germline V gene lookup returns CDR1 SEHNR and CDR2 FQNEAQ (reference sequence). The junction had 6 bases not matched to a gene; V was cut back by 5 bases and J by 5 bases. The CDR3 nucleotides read TGTGCCAGCAGCCGGGACAGGGAGACGACCGGGGAGCTGTTTTTT. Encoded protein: CASSRDRETTGELFF.

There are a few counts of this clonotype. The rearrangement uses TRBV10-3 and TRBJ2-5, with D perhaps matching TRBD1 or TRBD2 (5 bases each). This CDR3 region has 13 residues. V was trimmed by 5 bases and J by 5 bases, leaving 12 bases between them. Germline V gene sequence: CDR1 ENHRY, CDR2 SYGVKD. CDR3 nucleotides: TGTGCCATCAGTCCGGGACCTCGGGAGACCCAGTACTTC. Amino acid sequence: CAISPGPRETQYF.

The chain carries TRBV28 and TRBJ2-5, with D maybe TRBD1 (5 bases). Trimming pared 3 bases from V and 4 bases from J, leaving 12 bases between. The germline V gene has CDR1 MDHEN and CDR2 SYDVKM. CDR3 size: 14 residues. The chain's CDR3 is CASSFRVPAETQYF. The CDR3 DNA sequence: TGTGCCAGCAGTTTCAGGGTTCCGGCAGAGACCCAGTACTTC. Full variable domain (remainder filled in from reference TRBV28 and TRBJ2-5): DVKVTQSSRYLVKRTGEKVFLECVQDMDHENMFWYRQDPGLGLRLIYFSYDVKMKEKGDIPEGYSVSREKKERFSLILESASTNQTSMYLCASSFRVPAETQYFGPGTRLLVL.

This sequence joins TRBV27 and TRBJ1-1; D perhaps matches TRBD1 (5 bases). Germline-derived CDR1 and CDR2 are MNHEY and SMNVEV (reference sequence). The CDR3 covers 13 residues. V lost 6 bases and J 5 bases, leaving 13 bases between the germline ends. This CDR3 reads CASRRAGGTEAFF. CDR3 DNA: TGTGCCAGCAGACGCGCGGGGGGAACTGAAGCTTTCTTT.

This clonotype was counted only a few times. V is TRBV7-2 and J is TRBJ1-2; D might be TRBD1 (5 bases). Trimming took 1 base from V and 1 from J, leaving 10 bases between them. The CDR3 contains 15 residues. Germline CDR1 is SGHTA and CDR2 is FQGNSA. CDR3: CASSLGGGGNYGYTF. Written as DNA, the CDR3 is TGTGCCAGCAGCTTAGGTGGCGGGGGTAACTATGGCTACACCTTC.

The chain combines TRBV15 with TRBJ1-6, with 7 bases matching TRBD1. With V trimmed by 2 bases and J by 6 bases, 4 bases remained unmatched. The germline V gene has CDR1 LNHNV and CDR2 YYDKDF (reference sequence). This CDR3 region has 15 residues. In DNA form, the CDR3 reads TGTGCCACCAGCAGAACAGACAGGGCTAATTCACCCCTCCACTTT. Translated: CATSRTDRANSPLHF.

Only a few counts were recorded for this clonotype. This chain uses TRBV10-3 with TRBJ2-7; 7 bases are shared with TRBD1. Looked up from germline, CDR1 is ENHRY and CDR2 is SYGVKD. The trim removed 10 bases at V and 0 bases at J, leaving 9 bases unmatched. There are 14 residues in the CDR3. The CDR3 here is CATSEGTVSYEQYF. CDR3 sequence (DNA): TGTGCCACCTCAGAGGGGACAGTCTCCTACGAGCAGTACTTC.

The DNA of the CDR3 is TGTGCCAGCAGCTATTTACAGGGGGCGAGCTCCTACGAGCAGTACTTC. Encoded protein: CASSYLQGASSYEQYF. The genes are TRBV7-6 and TRBJ2-7; 9 nucleotides align to TRBD1. CDR1 is SGHVS, CDR2 FNYEAQ, per germline. The V segment lost 4 bases and the J segment 0 bases; nucleotides outside the gene matches: 7. This CDR3 region has 16 residues.